Below are 8 T cell receptor beta chains sequenced from a single sample in a study of CD8 T cells in ankylosing spondylitis. TCRdb redid the calling of the 5' RACE reads with MiXCR, one entry per CDR3 protein. Counted here are approximately 38,000 distinct CDR3 sequences, roughly 2.6% occurring once; the ten biggest clones make up roughly 4.4%. Specimen: blood, either unsorted or a sorted T cell fraction (not recorded which). The source of these receptors is a male donor with ankylosing spondylitis or in good health (not recorded which).

This clonotype was seen repeatedly, ten times or more. Here the CDR3 reads CASANLPSADETQYF. In nucleotides, the CDR3 is TGTGCCAGCGCGAACCTACCCAGCGCAGATGAGACCCAGTACTTC. This chain joins TRBV9 and TRBJ2-5, with unresolved D. CDR1 SGDLS and CDR2 YYNGEE come from the germline V gene. V was pared by 7 bases and J by 5 bases, with 21 bases between. The CDR3 runs 15 residues. The complete variable domain, with remaining parts taken from reference TRBV9 and TRBJ2-5, reads DSGVTQTPKHLITATGQRVTLRCSPRSGDLSVYWYQQSLDQGLQFLIQYYNGEERAKGNILERFSAQQFPDLHSELNLSSLELGDSALYFCASANLPSADETQYFGPGTRLLVL.

This clonotype was seen repeatedly, ten times or more. The chain recombines TRBV9 with TRBJ2-7; 8 bases match TRBD2. The CDR3 has 15 residues. J lost 4 bases, V lost 0 bases, and 6 bases had no gene match. Germline V CDR1 and CDR2: SGDLS, YYNGEE. The CDR3 sequence: CASSVGSGVGYEQYF. The CDR3 bases are TGTGCCAGCAGCGTAGGTAGCGGGGTAGGTTACGAGCAGTACTTC.

This clonotype was seen ten or more times. This sequence joins TRBV9 and TRBJ2-1; tentatively, D is TRBD1 (5 bases). V was cut by 0 bases and J by 7 bases, with 11 bases left in between. Germline CDR1 reads SGDLS; CDR2 reads YYNGEE. The CDR3 length is 14 residues. This CDR3 reads CASSVAGLGNEQFF. The CDR3 DNA reads TGTGCCAGCAGCGTAGCAGGGCTGGGGAATGAGCAGTTCTTC.

This clonotype was detected only a few times. The chain carries TRBV9 and TRBJ2-7, with a tentative D call TRBD2 (6 bases). The V end was cut by 3 bases, the J end by 6 bases, with 16 bases between. The length of the CDR3 is 14 residues. CDR1 and CDR2 from the germline V gene are SGDLS and YYNGEE. CDR3: CASSAHGSTGEQYF. CDR3 DNA sequence: TGTGCCAGCAGCGCCCACGGGAGCACGGGCGAGCAGTACTTC.

This clonotype was seen repeatedly, ten times or more. The CDR3 here is CASRDSGSGELFF. In nucleotides, the CDR3 is TGTGCCAGCAGAGATAGCGGGAGTGGGGAGCTGTTTTTT. The chain uses TRBV9 and TRBJ2-2; TRBD2 matches at 9 bases. This CDR3 is built from 13 residues. The V segment lost 5 bases and the J segment 8 bases; nucleotides outside the gene matches: 4. Germline CDR1 reads SGDLS; CDR2 reads YYNGEE. The full variable domain, rest sourced from reference TRBV9 and TRBJ2-2, is DSGVTQTPKHLITATGQRVTLRCSPRSGDLSVYWYQQSLDQGLQFLIQYYNGEERAKGNILERFSAQQFPDLHSELNLSSLELGDSALYFCASRDSGSGELFFGEGSRLTVL.

The V gene is TRBV9, the J gene TRBJ2-7; 11 positions agree with TRBD2. V lost 2 bases and J lost 7; bases outside the gene matches: 11. Germline V lookup: CDR1 SGDLS, CDR2 YYNGEE. The CDR3 is 16 amino acids. Written as DNA, the CDR3 is TGTGCCAGCAGCGTCAGTAGCGGGAGGGCCTGGGAAGAGCAGTACTTC. It specifies CASSVSSGRAWEEQYF.

This clonotype showed up just a few times. CDR3 sequence (DNA): TGTGCCAGCAGCGACCGTAGAGGAAAGCAGTACTTC. It yields the protein CASSDRRGKQYF. V and J are TRBV9 and TRBJ2-7; no clear D gene. This CDR3 spans 12 amino acids. V lost 3 bases to trimming and J lost 8 bases, with 12 bases between them. CDR1 is SGDLS, CDR2 YYNGEE, per germline.

This clonotype was seen many times. This sequence joins TRBV9 and TRBJ2-1; possible D gene TRBD2, 6 bases. Germline-derived CDR1 and CDR2 are SGDLS and YYNGEE. The CDR3 has 15 residues. V lost 3 bases, J lost 4 bases, and 14 bases lay in between. CDR3 in amino acids: CASSGSWAGYNEQFF. The CDR3, as DNA: TGTGCCAGCAGCGGAAGTTGGGCGGGGTACAATGAGCAGTTCTTC.